The 10 T cell receptor beta chains reported below all come from one sample, sequenced in a study of blood T cell repertoires in COVID-19. Only in-frame clones appear in the TCRdb table, and some are missing; sequencing was by immunoSEQ multiplex PCR. The data contain approximately 250,000 clones, 80% to 90% of them seen just once; the ten biggest clones take up about 0.93%. The source material was peripheral blood. All receptors come from a man between 35 and 55 years old with acute or convalescent COVID-19.

This chain uses TRBV9 with TRBJ1-2, with 7 bases fitting TRBD1. This CDR3 has 14 residues. The trim removed 1 base at V and 5 bases at J, leaving 5 bases unmatched. The germline gives CDR1 SGDLS, CDR2 YYNGEE. This CDR3 reads CASSVNDRAYGYTF. DNA for the CDR3: TGTGCCAGCAGCGTAAACGACAGGGCTTATGGCTACACCTTC.

This clone was seen only once. The V call is TRBV7-9, the J call TRBJ2-2; D gene ambiguous. Trimming pared 11 bases from V and 2 bases from J, leaving 15 bases between. Germline CDR1 SEHNR, CDR2 FQNEAQ (reference sequence). The CDR3 sequence is 14 residues long. In DNA form, the CDR3 reads TGTGCCTCCCAGCAGGATCTTAACACCGGGGAGCTGTTTTTT. Its translation: CASQQDLNTGELFF.

In its sample, this clone was seen once. The J gene is TRBJ2-7, the V gene TRBV12-3 or TRBV12-4; D is ambiguous. The CDR3 runs to 13 residues. V was shortened by 3 bases and J by 2 bases, with 8 bases between the two germline ends. The CDR3 sequence: CASSFGPTYEQYF. The CDR3 coding sequence is TGTGCCAGCAGTTTTGGGCCCACCTACGAGCAGTACTTC.

The chain employs TRBV6-5 and TRBJ2-1; D ambiguous. Germline CDR1 is MNHEY and CDR2 is SVGAGI. Trimming shortened V by 4 bases and J by 1 base, and 14 bases separated the two germline ends. CDR3 size: 16 residues. The CDR3 nucleotides are TGTGCCAGCAGTTCGGTCTCCGTCGGGTCCTACAATGAGCAGTTCTTC. It yields the protein CASSSVSVGSYNEQFF.

This rearrangement joins TRBV9 to TRBJ2-2; tentatively, D is TRBD2 (7 bases). The CDR3 covers 16 residues. Germline CDR1 and CDR2: SGDLS and YYNGEE. The CDR3 DNA is TGTCCCCCCCGCGGGGGTTCGGGGGCCAACACCGGGGAGCTGTTTTTT. Its translation is CPPRGGSGANTGELFF.

V usage is TRBV28 and J usage is TRBJ1-3; D is perhaps TRBD1 (6 bases). The CDR3 extends over 15 amino acids. Trimming took 5 bases from V and 7 from J, leaving 18 bases between them. The germline V gene encodes CDR1 MDHEN and CDR2 SYDVKM. CDR3 sequence (DNA): TGTGCCAGCAGTATAGTACAGGGAAGGGAGAACACCATATATTTT. Translation: CASSIVQGRENTIYF. Variable domain in full (rest from reference TRBV28 and TRBJ1-3): DVKVTQSSRYLVKRTGEKVFLECVQDMDHENMFWYRQDPGLGLRLIYFSYDVKMKEKGDIPEGYSVSREKKERFSLILESASTNQTSMYLCASSIVQGRENTIYFGEGSWLTVV.

V usage is TRBV6-6 and J usage is TRBJ2-5; a weak D match, TRBD1 (5 bases). CDR1 and CDR2 (germline): MNHNY, SVGAGI (reference sequence). V was trimmed by 2 bases and J by 4 bases, leaving 5 bases between them. The CDR3 runs to 12 residues. The CDR3 reads CASSYQGETQYF. The DNA for the CDR3 is TGTGCCAGCAGTTACCAGGGAGAGACCCAGTACTTC.

J is TRBJ2-1 and V is TRBV11-1; maybe TRBD1 (6 bases). The CDR3 loop spans 16 amino acids. The germline V gene encodes CDR1 SGHAT and CDR2 FQDESV (reference sequence). Trimming shortened V by 5 bases and J by 0 bases, and 14 bases separated the two germline ends. The CDR3 loop reads CASSPYRGSSYNEQFF. In DNA form, the CDR3 reads TGTGCCAGCAGCCCCTATAGGGGGAGCTCCTACAATGAGCAGTTCTTC.

The chain recombines TRBV15 with TRBJ2-7; 8 nucleotides align to TRBD1. V was pared by 5 bases and J by 2 bases, with 8 bases of the junction left unmatched. This CDR3 is 15 amino acids long. CDR1 LNHNV and CDR2 YYDKDF come from the germline V gene (reference sequence). CDR3 sequence reads: CATSQYRGITYEQYF. CDR3 coding DNA: TGTGCCACCAGCCAATACAGGGGGATAACCTACGAGCAGTACTTC.

The V call is TRBV27, the J call TRBJ1-4, with 8 bases lining up with TRBD1. In germline, CDR1 is MNHEY, CDR2 SMNVEV (reference sequence). V lost 5 bases to trimming and J lost 5 bases; unmatched junction nucleotides: 16. The CDR3 consists of 18 residues. The CDR3 DNA follows: TGTGCCAGCAGTCAGACACCCCCCGCGACAGGGGTAAATGAAAAACTGTTTTTT. It yields the protein CASSQTPPATGVNEKLFF.